This T cell receptor (beta chain) emerged from a study of CD8+ T cells in alopecia areata. Trimming cost V 4 bases and J 5 bases, with 23 bases left between them. This CDR3 has 16 residues. Germline CDR1 GTSNPN, CDR2 SVGIG (reference sequence). Following extraction, RNA underwent reverse transcription to cDNA, which served as the sequencing template. Generated by immunoSEQ multiplex PCR, the TCRdb table keeps only in-frame clones and is missing some. This sample has some 170,000 clones; roughly 65% occur once, and the top ten carry around 1.8%. The material was CD4+ T cells sorted from blood, obtained at week 0. The clonotype originates from a human donor with alopecia areata. The chain links TRBV30 to TRBJ1-1, with a possible D match to TRBD1 (5 bases). CDR3 nucleotides: TGTGCCTGGACTTGGGCACCGGGACCCTCGGGAACTGAAGCTTTCTTT. Amino acid sequence: CAWTWAPGPSGTEAFF.